The rows below give T cell receptor beta chains drawn from one sample of a study of CD8+CD57+ T cells in acquired aplastic anemia. TCRdb re-called the reads through MiXCR, storing one row per CDR3 protein. The data show about 120,000 distinct CDR3 sequences, 55% to 70% seen once. The sample taken for sequencing was sorted CD4+, CD8+, or CD8+CD57+ T cells (not recorded which) from PBMCs. Receptors originate from a human donor with aplastic anemia. The CDR3 runs from the conserved cysteine through the conserved F or W. The order of the fields is clone size, V gene, D gene, J gene, CDR3 DNA, CDR3 protein. A D gene is named only where the DNA matches it firmly. Where a row states a size, it is once, few, many or the class of an expanded clone; other rows omit it.

clone size: once; V gene: TRBV12-3/TRBV12-4; D gene: TRBD2; J gene: TRBJ2-7; CDR3 DNA: TGTGCCAGCAGTTCTGGAGGACTAGCGGGAGGCAACGAGCAGTACTTC; CDR3 protein: CASSSGGLAGGNEQYF
clone size: -; V gene: TRBV19; D gene: -; J gene: TRBJ2-3; CDR3 DNA: TGTGCCAGTACCCCCATGGGGGGAACAGATACGCAGTATTTT; CDR3 protein: CASTPMGGTDTQYF
clone size: few; V gene: TRBV15; D gene: -; J gene: TRBJ2-1; CDR3 DNA: TGTGCCACCAGCAGAGGCTACAATGAGCAGTTCTTC; CDR3 protein: CATSRGYNEQFF
clone size: -; V gene: TRBV11-2; D gene: TRBD2; J gene: TRBJ2-1; CDR3 DNA: TGTGCCAGCAGGGCCGGGCGGGGGGGCCCCTACAATGAGCAGTTCTTC; CDR3 protein: CASRAGRGGPYNEQFF
clone size: -; V gene: TRBV20-1; D gene: TRBD2; J gene: TRBJ2-3; CDR3 DNA: TGCAGTGCAGGACTAGCGGGCACAGATACGCAGTATTTT; CDR3 protein: CSAGLAGTDTQYF
clone size: few; V gene: TRBV10-3; D gene: TRBD1; J gene: TRBJ1-1; CDR3 DNA: TGTGCGATCAGTGACCTCTACGACAGGGCGGGGACTGAAGCTTTCTTT; CDR3 protein: CAISDLYDRAGTEAFF
clone size: once; V gene: TRBV24-1; D gene: TRBD2; J gene: TRBJ2-1; CDR3 DNA: TGTGCCACCAGTGATGCCCTAGCGGAAAACTACAATGAGCAGTTCTTC; CDR3 protein: CATSDALAENYNEQFF
clone size: -; V gene: TRBV15; D gene: -; J gene: TRBJ2-3; CDR3 DNA: TGTGCCACCAGCAGGGCCCATGGGTGGGAGGCAGATACGCAGTATTTT; CDR3 protein: CATSRAHGWEADTQYF
clone size: once; V gene: TRBV7-8; D gene: -; J gene: TRBJ2-7; CDR3 DNA: TGTGCCAGCAGCTCGCCCGCCGGAAGGGAGGATGACGAGCAGTACTTC; CDR3 protein: CASSSPAGREDDEQYF
clone size: once; V gene: TRBV19; D gene: TRBD2; J gene: TRBJ2-7; CDR3 DNA: TGTGCCAGTAGTATAGGGGGACTAGCCTCCTACGAGCAGTACTTC; CDR3 protein: CASSIGGLASYEQYF
clone size: -; V gene: TRBV2; D gene: TRBD1; J gene: TRBJ2-7; CDR3 DNA: TGTGCCAGCAGCACGGGACAGGTTCTCACCTACGAGCAGTACTTC; CDR3 protein: CASSTGQVLTYEQYF
clone size: -; V gene: TRBV20-1; D gene: TRBD2; J gene: TRBJ2-3; CDR3 DNA: TGCAGTGCTAGAGGCCTAGCGGGGGGGTATACGCAGTATTTT; CDR3 protein: CSARGLAGGYTQYF
clone size: many; V gene: TRBV11-3; D gene: TRBD2; J gene: TRBJ2-5; CDR3 DNA: TGTGCCAGCAGCCTGGGACTAGCGGGAGTCGAGACCCAGTACTTC; CDR3 protein: CASSLGLAGVETQYF
clone size: many; V gene: TRBV24-1; D gene: -; J gene: TRBJ2-2; CDR3 DNA: TGTGCCACCAGTGATTTTAGCGACACCGGGGAGCTGTTTTTT; CDR3 protein: CATSDFSDTGELFF
clone size: -; V gene: TRBV20-1; D gene: TRBD1; J gene: TRBJ2-7; CDR3 DNA: TGCAGTGCTAGGGGGGACAGGGCATGGTACGAGCAGTACTTC; CDR3 protein: CSARGDRAWYEQYF
clone size: many; V gene: TRBV5-5; D gene: -; J gene: TRBJ1-1; CDR3 DNA: TGTGCCAGCAGCCTGCCGGACAGTATTAGAATCCTGGAAGCTTTCTTT; CDR3 protein: CASSLPDSIRILEAFF
clone size: few; V gene: TRBV14; D gene: TRBD2; J gene: TRBJ2-1; CDR3 DNA: TGTGCCAGCAGCCACCGGACTAGCGGGAGCTCCAATGAGCAGTTCTTC; CDR3 protein: CASSHRTSGSSNEQFF
clone size: -; V gene: TRBV29-1; D gene: -; J gene: TRBJ2-7; CDR3 DNA: TGCAGCGTTGATGGGGGAATGAGCTCCTACGAGCAGTACTTC; CDR3 protein: CSVDGGMSSYEQYF
clone size: -; V gene: TRBV7-9; D gene: -; J gene: TRBJ2-7; CDR3 DNA: TGTGCCAGCAGCTTAGGGCAGGTAGCCTACGAGCAGTACTTC; CDR3 protein: CASSLGQVAYEQYF
clone size: many; V gene: TRBV6-1; D gene: TRBD1; J gene: TRBJ2-3; CDR3 DNA: TGTGCCAGCAGTGCCAGGACAGGGGGCGCAGATACGCAGTATTTT; CDR3 protein: CASSARTGGADTQYF
clone size: once; V gene: TRBV19; D gene: -; J gene: TRBJ2-7; CDR3 DNA: TGTGCCAGTAGTAGGACGGTAACCTACGAGCAGTACTTC; CDR3 protein: CASSRTVTYEQYF
clone size: -; V gene: TRBV7-9; D gene: TRBD1; J gene: TRBJ2-5; CDR3 DNA: TGTGCCAGCAGCTCCCTAACACAGGGGGAGACCCAGTACTTC; CDR3 protein: CASSSLTQGETQYF